Detailed here is one T cell receptor beta chain. Antigen: not known. This record comes from a study of cytomegalovirus exposure and HLA in healthy donors. General study results and limits: The study listed roughly 150 cytomegalovirus-associated TCR beta chains. Most sequenced TCRs were rare (though some public TCRs occurred in many donors). A likely sequencing artifact accounted for one observed cluster of highly shared sequence variants.

The PCR contained 60 Vbeta and 13 Jbeta primers. Authors' analysis steps: It was a later analysis that counted tens of millions of unique TCR beta chains, of which around 11 million were shared. Using immunoSEQ multiplex PCR, the repertoire was profiled, and TCRdb retains in-frame clones only, with some absent. V and J calls and clone size come straight from that table; D and trimming were deduced from the DNA. Among more than 90,000 clones listed, 82% were seen once. Germline CDR1 reads SNHLY; CDR2 reads FYNNEI. The CDR3 length is 14 residues. Trimming left V 1 base short and J 5 bases short, with 11 bases between.

This TCR derives from a man younger than 40 in good health and CMV-seropositive. The specimen sequenced was PBMCs. V usage is TRBV2 and J usage is TRBJ2-5; D may be TRBD2 (6 bases). CDR3 coding DNA: TGTGCCAGCAGTGAAGGGAGGGCGTGGGAGACCCAGTACTTC. This gives the protein CASSEGRAWETQYF.